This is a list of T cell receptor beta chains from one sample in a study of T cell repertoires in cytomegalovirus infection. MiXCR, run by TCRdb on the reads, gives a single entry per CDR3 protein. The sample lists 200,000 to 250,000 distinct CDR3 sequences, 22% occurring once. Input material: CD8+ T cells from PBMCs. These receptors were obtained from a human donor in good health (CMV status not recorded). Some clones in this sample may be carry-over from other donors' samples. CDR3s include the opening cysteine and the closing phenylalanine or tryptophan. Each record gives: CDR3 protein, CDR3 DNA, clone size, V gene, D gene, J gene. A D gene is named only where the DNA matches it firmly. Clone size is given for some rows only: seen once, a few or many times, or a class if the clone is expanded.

CDR3aa: CSVQKAYATNEKLFF
CDR3nt: TGCAGCGTTCAAAAAGCGTATGCAACTAATGAAAAACTGTTTTTT
abundance: -
v_gene: TRBV29-1
d_gene: -
j_gene: TRBJ1-4

CDR3aa: CASSPWTGGAYEQYF
CDR3nt: TGTGCCAGTAGTCCTTGGACAGGTGGGGCCTACGAGCAGTACTTC
abundance: many
v_gene: TRBV19
d_gene: TRBD1
j_gene: TRBJ2-7

CDR3aa: CASSSPLSPTGGYTEAFF
CDR3nt: TGTGCCAGCAGCTCACCCCTCAGCCCAACAGGGGGATACACTGAAGCTTTCTTT
abundance: -
v_gene: TRBV7-9
d_gene: TRBD1
j_gene: TRBJ1-1

CDR3aa: CASSPEPGGITEAFF
CDR3nt: TGTGCCAGCAGCCCGGAGCCGGGGGGGATCACTGAAGCTTTCTTT
abundance: -
v_gene: TRBV12-3/TRBV12-4
d_gene: -
j_gene: TRBJ1-1

CDR3aa: CSVGRRPNTGELFF
CDR3nt: TGCAGCGTTGGAAGGAGACCTAACACCGGGGAGCTGTTTTTT
abundance: -
v_gene: TRBV29-1
d_gene: -
j_gene: TRBJ2-2

CDR3aa: CSARTPDPTYYGYTF
CDR3nt: TGCAGTGCCAGGACCCCGGATCCCACCTATTATGGCTACACCTTC
abundance: few
v_gene: TRBV20-1
d_gene: -
j_gene: TRBJ1-2

CDR3aa: CASSPRQDGYEQYF
CDR3nt: TGTGCCAGCAGTCCGCGACAGGATGGCTACGAGCAGTACTTC
abundance: few
v_gene: TRBV27
d_gene: -
j_gene: TRBJ2-7

CDR3aa: CARQGGRLGSGEQFF
CDR3nt: TGTGCCAGACAAGGCGGGCGTCTCGGTTCGGGGGAGCAGTTCTTC
abundance: -
v_gene: TRBV2
d_gene: -
j_gene: TRBJ2-1

CDR3aa: CASYGGNMNTEAFF
CDR3nt: TGTGCCTCCTATGGGGGAAACATGAACACTGAAGCTTTCTTT
abundance: -
v_gene: TRBV28
d_gene: -
j_gene: TRBJ1-1

CDR3aa: CASTHGTGDSYNEQFF
CDR3nt: TGTGCCAGCACCCACGGTACGGGCGACTCCTACAATGAGCAGTTCTTC
abundance: -
v_gene: TRBV27
d_gene: -
j_gene: TRBJ2-1

CDR3aa: CASSLNRGPVSYEQYF
CDR3nt: TGTGCCAGCAGCCTAAATCGCGGGCCCGTCTCCTACGAGCAGTACTTC
abundance: many
v_gene: TRBV7-8
d_gene: -
j_gene: TRBJ2-7

CDR3aa: CTSSLRTGGDTEAFF
CDR3nt: TGTACCAGCAGCTTAAGGACAGGGGGTGATACTGAAGCTTTCTTT
abundance: -
v_gene: TRBV7-9
d_gene: TRBD1
j_gene: TRBJ1-1

CDR3aa: CASSLRVTGELFF
CDR3nt: TGTGCCAGCAGTCTAAGGGTAACCGGGGAGCTGTTTTTT
abundance: many
v_gene: TRBV12-3/TRBV12-4
d_gene: -
j_gene: TRBJ2-2

CDR3aa: CASTKFIGQSTDTQYF
CDR3nt: TGTGCCAGCACCAAATTCATTGGACAGAGCACAGATACGCAGTATTTT
abundance: -
v_gene: TRBV2
d_gene: -
j_gene: TRBJ2-3

CDR3aa: CSADVGNTEAFF
CDR3nt: TGCAGCGCCGACGTGGGGAACACTGAAGCTTTCTTT
abundance: -
v_gene: TRBV29-1
d_gene: -
j_gene: TRBJ1-1

CDR3aa: CASSIVGGNYNEQFF
CDR3nt: TGTGCCAGTAGTATAGTGGGGGGAAACTACAATGAGCAGTTCTTC
abundance: -
v_gene: TRBV19
d_gene: -
j_gene: TRBJ2-1

CDR3aa: CASSFPAGGPRETQYF
CDR3nt: TGTGCCAGCAGTTTCCCAGCGGGGGGGCCTAGAGAGACCCAGTACTTC
abundance: -
v_gene: TRBV6-6
d_gene: TRBD2
j_gene: TRBJ2-5

CDR3aa: CASSEAPGTTTDTQYF
CDR3nt: TGTGCCAGCAGTGAAGCCCCGGGAACGACCACAGATACGCAGTATTTT
abundance: few
v_gene: TRBV2
d_gene: -
j_gene: TRBJ2-3

CDR3aa: CATAPDLGSNGYTF
CDR3nt: TGTGCCACCGCTCCGGATTTAGGAAGCAATGGCTACACCTTC
abundance: many
v_gene: TRBV15
d_gene: -
j_gene: TRBJ1-2

CDR3aa: CASSPPGLAGVFDNEQFF
CDR3nt: TGTGCCAGCAGCCCCCCGGGACTAGCGGGGGTGTTTGACAATGAGCAGTTCTTC
abundance: -
v_gene: TRBV7-9
d_gene: TRBD2
j_gene: TRBJ2-1

CDR3aa: CASSLGAGTANTGELFF
CDR3nt: TGTGCCAGCAGCTTAGGGGCTGGGACAGCCAACACCGGGGAGCTGTTTTTT
abundance: -
v_gene: TRBV7-7
d_gene: TRBD1
j_gene: TRBJ2-2

CDR3aa: CASSPRSGTGGTTEAFF
CDR3nt: TGTGCCAGCTCACCCCGATCAGGGACAGGGGGAACCACTGAAGCTTTCTTT
abundance: -
v_gene: TRBV18
d_gene: TRBD1
j_gene: TRBJ1-1

CDR3aa: CASSLENGGVHFTGELFF
CDR3nt: TGTGCCAGCAGCTTGGAGAACGGGGGGGTCCACTTCACCGGGGAGCTGTTTTTT
abundance: -
v_gene: TRBV5-5
d_gene: TRBD2
j_gene: TRBJ2-2

CDR3aa: CASSQHYSVFLSAGDGYTF
CDR3nt: TGTGCCAGCAGCCAACATTATTCCGTCTTCCTTTCGGCGGGAGATGGCTACACCTTC
abundance: many
v_gene: TRBV7-2
d_gene: -
j_gene: TRBJ1-2

CDR3aa: CASSLRSALSNEQYF
CDR3nt: TGTGCCAGCAGCTTACGGTCAGCACTTAGCAACGAGCAGTACTTC
abundance: few
v_gene: TRBV7-9
d_gene: -
j_gene: TRBJ2-7

CDR3aa: CSVSGTTVNTEAFF
CDR3nt: TGCAGCGTCTCGGGCACGACAGTGAACACTGAAGCTTTCTTT
abundance: many
v_gene: TRBV29-1
d_gene: -
j_gene: TRBJ1-1

CDR3aa: CASSPTGSNTEAFF
CDR3nt: TGTGCCAGCAGTCCTACCGGGTCGAACACTGAAGCTTTCTTT
abundance: few
v_gene: TRBV6-1
d_gene: -
j_gene: TRBJ1-1

CDR3aa: CSAKHRGTNYGYTF
CDR3nt: TGCAGTGCTAAGCACAGGGGGACTAACTATGGCTACACCTTC
abundance: -
v_gene: TRBV20-1
d_gene: TRBD1
j_gene: TRBJ1-2

CDR3aa: CSVEGRTGYGYTF
CDR3nt: TGCAGCGTTGAAGGCAGGACAGGCTATGGCTACACCTTC
abundance: -
v_gene: TRBV29-1
d_gene: TRBD1
j_gene: TRBJ1-2

CDR3aa: CASSEGWGSTGSYEQYF
CDR3nt: TGTGCCAGCAGTGAAGGATGGGGTTCAACTGGCTCCTACGAGCAGTACTTC
abundance: few
v_gene: TRBV6-1
d_gene: -
j_gene: TRBJ2-7

CDR3aa: CASSLASGMVTDTQYF
CDR3nt: TGTGCCAGCAGCTTGGCTAGCGGGATGGTCACAGATACGCAGTATTTT
abundance: many
v_gene: TRBV7-2
d_gene: TRBD2
j_gene: TRBJ2-3

CDR3aa: CASSYGYQPQHF
CDR3nt: TGTGCCAGCAGCTACGGGTATCAGCCCCAGCATTTT
abundance: many
v_gene: TRBV7-2
d_gene: -
j_gene: TRBJ1-5

CDR3aa: CASSLPGQGVGGELFF
CDR3nt: TGTGCCAGCAGCCTCCCGGGACAGGGTGTCGGCGGGGAGCTGTTTTTT
abundance: few
v_gene: TRBV5-5
d_gene: TRBD1
j_gene: TRBJ2-2

CDR3aa: CASSPNWSSEAFF
CDR3nt: TGTGCCAGCAGCCCCAATTGGAGCAGTGAAGCTTTCTTT
abundance: -
v_gene: TRBV14
d_gene: -
j_gene: TRBJ1-1

CDR3aa: CASSIAALANTGELFF
CDR3nt: TGTGCCAGTAGTATAGCCGCGCTGGCGAACACCGGGGAGCTGTTTTTT
abundance: many
v_gene: TRBV19
d_gene: -
j_gene: TRBJ2-2

CDR3aa: CASSSAGRDYEQYF
CDR3nt: TGTGCCAGCAGCTCCGCCGGACGGGACTACGAGCAGTACTTC
abundance: many
v_gene: TRBV5-4
d_gene: -
j_gene: TRBJ2-7

CDR3aa: CASSAGASDTQYF
CDR3nt: TGTGCCAGCAGCGCCGGGGCTTCAGATACGCAGTATTTT
abundance: many
v_gene: TRBV7-9
d_gene: -
j_gene: TRBJ2-3

CDR3aa: CASSLWASGVPSSYNEQFF
CDR3nt: TGTGCCAGCAGTTTATGGGCTAGCGGAGTACCGAGCTCCTACAATGAGCAGTTCTTC
abundance: -
v_gene: TRBV27
d_gene: TRBD2
j_gene: TRBJ2-1

CDR3aa: CASSQAGTGAYEQYF
CDR3nt: TGCGCCAGCAGCCAAGCTGGGACAGGGGCCTACGAGCAGTACTTC
abundance: -
v_gene: TRBV4-1
d_gene: TRBD1
j_gene: TRBJ2-7

CDR3aa: CASSPSARENYEQYF
CDR3nt: TGTGCCAGCAGCCCCTCCGCCCGGGAGAATTACGAGCAGTACTTC
abundance: few
v_gene: TRBV2
d_gene: -
j_gene: TRBJ2-7

CDR3aa: CASSQTPPGGSGSNEQFF
CDR3nt: TGTGCCAGCAGCCAAACCCCCCCAGGTGGTAGCGGAAGCAATGAGCAGTTCTTC
abundance: -
v_gene: TRBV4-2
d_gene: -
j_gene: TRBJ2-1

CDR3aa: CSARDTPPSGGLDTQYF
CDR3nt: TGCAGTGCTAGAGATACCCCCCCTAGCGGGGGGCTGGATACGCAGTATTTT
abundance: many
v_gene: TRBV20-1
d_gene: TRBD2
j_gene: TRBJ2-3

CDR3aa: CASSTLSGTGLGHEQYF
CDR3nt: TGTGCCAGCAGCACCTTATCCGGGACAGGGTTGGGCCACGAGCAGTACTTC
abundance: few
v_gene: TRBV9
d_gene: TRBD1
j_gene: TRBJ2-7

CDR3aa: CASNEGTDFSGTEAFF
CDR3nt: TGTGCCAGCAATGAAGGGACAGACTTTTCGGGCACTGAAGCTTTCTTT
abundance: many
v_gene: TRBV6-1
d_gene: TRBD1
j_gene: TRBJ1-1

CDR3aa: CASSYPGFSGGYNEQFF
CDR3nt: TGTGCCAGCAGCTACCCCGGGTTTAGCGGGGGGTACAATGAGCAGTTCTTC
abundance: few
v_gene: TRBV7-9
d_gene: TRBD2
j_gene: TRBJ2-1

CDR3aa: CSVAKATGYTF
CDR3nt: TGCAGCGTTGCAAAAGCTACTGGCTACACCTTC
abundance: many
v_gene: TRBV29-1
d_gene: -
j_gene: TRBJ1-2

CDR3aa: CSVEDRLHGSGANVLTF
CDR3nt: TGCAGCGTTGAAGATCGCTTACACGGCTCTGGGGCCAACGTCCTGACTTTC
abundance: -
v_gene: TRBV29-1
d_gene: -
j_gene: TRBJ2-6

CDR3aa: CSVEDTRSSYNEQFF
CDR3nt: TGCAGCGTTGAGGACACGCGGTCCTCCTACAATGAGCAGTTCTTC
abundance: -
v_gene: TRBV29-1
d_gene: -
j_gene: TRBJ2-1

CDR3aa: CASSLSTGGQETQYF
CDR3nt: TGTGCCAGCAGCTTATCCACGGGTGGCCAAGAGACCCAGTACTTC
abundance: -
v_gene: TRBV7-6
d_gene: -
j_gene: TRBJ2-5

CDR3aa: CASSSAGYEQYF
CDR3nt: TGCGCCAGCAGCTCAGCAGGGTACGAGCAGTACTTC
abundance: -
v_gene: TRBV5-1
d_gene: -
j_gene: TRBJ2-7

CDR3aa: CASSLFEGSGANVLTF
CDR3nt: TGTGCCAGCAGCTTATTCGAGGGCTCTGGGGCCAACGTCCTGACTTTC
abundance: -
v_gene: TRBV7-6
d_gene: -
j_gene: TRBJ2-6

CDR3aa: CASSLEMGQVNYGYTF
CDR3nt: TGTGCCAGCAGCTTGGAAATGGGACAGGTTAACTATGGCTACACCTTC
abundance: -
v_gene: TRBV5-4
d_gene: TRBD1
j_gene: TRBJ1-2